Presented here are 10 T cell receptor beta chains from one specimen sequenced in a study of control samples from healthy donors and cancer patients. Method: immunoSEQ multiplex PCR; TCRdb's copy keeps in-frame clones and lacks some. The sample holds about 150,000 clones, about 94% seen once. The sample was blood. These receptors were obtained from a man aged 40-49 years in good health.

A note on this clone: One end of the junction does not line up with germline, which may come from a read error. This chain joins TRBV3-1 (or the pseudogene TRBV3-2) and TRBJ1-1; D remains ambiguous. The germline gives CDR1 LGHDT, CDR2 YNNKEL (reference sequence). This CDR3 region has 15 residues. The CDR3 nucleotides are TGTGCCAGCAGCAAAGATCCCGGCGGGTACACTGAAGCTTTCTTT. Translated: CASSKDPGGYTEAFF.

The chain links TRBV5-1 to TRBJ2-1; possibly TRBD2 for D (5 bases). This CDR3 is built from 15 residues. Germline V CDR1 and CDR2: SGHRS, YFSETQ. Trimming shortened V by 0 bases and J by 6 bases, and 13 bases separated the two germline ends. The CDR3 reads CASSLGPRSGNEQFF. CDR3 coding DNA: TGCGCCAGCAGCTTGGGGCCTCGGAGCGGCAATGAGCAGTTCTTC.

The CDR3 bases are TGTGCCAGCAGTTTTGTGGTGACAGGGAAAAATCATGAGCAGTTCTTC. It yields the protein CASSFVVTGKNHEQFF. The chain carries TRBV6-2 or TRBV6-3 and TRBJ2-1; 7 bases line up with TRBD1. Germline values: CDR1 MNHEY, CDR2 SVGEGT. The V and J ends lost 4 bases and 8 bases, in that order; junction bases with no gene match: 14. This CDR3 contains 16 residues.

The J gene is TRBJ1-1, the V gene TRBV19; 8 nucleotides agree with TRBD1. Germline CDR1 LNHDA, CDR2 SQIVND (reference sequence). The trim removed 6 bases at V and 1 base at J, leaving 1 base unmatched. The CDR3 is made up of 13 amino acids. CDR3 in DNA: TGTGCCAGTAGGACAGGGGAGAACACTGAAGCTTTCTTT. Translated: CASRTGENTEAFF.

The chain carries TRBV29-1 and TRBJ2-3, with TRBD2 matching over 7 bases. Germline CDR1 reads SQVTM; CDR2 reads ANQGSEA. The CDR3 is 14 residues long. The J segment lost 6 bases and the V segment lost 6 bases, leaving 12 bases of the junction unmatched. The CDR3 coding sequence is TGCAGCGTGGCGGGACTACCCTTCGGGGATACGCAGTATTTT. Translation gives CSVAGLPFGDTQYF.

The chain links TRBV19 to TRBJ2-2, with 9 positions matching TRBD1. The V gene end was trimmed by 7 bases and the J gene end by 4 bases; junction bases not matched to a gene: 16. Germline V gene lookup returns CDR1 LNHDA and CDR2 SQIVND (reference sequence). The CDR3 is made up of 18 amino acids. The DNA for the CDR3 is TGTGCCAGTACCTCCCAGGGATCGGGACAGGGCCTCACCGGGGAGCTGTTTTTT. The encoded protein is CASTSQGSGQGLTGELFF. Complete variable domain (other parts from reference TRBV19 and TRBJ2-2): DGGITQSPKYLFRKEGQNVTLSCEQNLNHDAMYWYRQDPGQGLRLIYYSQIVNDFQKGDIAEGYSVSREKKESFPLTVTSAQKNPTAFYLCASTSQGSGQGLTGELFFGEGSRLTVL.

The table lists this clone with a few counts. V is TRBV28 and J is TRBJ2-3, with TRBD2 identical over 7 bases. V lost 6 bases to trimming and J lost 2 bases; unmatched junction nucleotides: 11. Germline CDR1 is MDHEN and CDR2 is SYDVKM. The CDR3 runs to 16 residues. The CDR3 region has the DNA TGTGCCAGCAGCCCGGTGGGCGGGGGAATCACAGATACGCAGTATTTT. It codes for CASSPVGGGITDTQYF.

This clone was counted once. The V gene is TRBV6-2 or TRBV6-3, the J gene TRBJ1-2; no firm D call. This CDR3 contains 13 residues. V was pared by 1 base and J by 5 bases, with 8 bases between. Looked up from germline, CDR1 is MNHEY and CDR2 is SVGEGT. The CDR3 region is CASSYWADYGYTF. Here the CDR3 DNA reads TGTGCCAGCAGTTACTGGGCGGATTATGGCTACACCTTC.

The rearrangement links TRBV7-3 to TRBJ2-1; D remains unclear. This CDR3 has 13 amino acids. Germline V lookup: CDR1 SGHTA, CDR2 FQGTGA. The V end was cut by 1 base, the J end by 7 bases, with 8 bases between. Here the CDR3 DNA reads TGTGCCAGCAGCTTAAGCGTAGGGAATGAGCAGTTCTTC. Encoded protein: CASSLSVGNEQFF.

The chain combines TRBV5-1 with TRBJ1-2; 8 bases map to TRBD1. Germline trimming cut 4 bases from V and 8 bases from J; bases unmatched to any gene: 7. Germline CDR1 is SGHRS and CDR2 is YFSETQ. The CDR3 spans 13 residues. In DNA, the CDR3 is TGCGCCAGCAGCCAACAGGGGGTCCGGGGCTACACCTTC. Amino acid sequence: CASSQQGVRGYTF.